Presented here are 13 T cell receptor beta chains from one specimen sequenced in a study of blood T cells in healthy people across ages. The use of a sample-barcoded 5' primer and a J-beta primer mix characterized a second PCR of roughly 7 to 11 cycles. TCRdb used MiXCR to reprocess the 5' RACE reads, holding one entry per CDR3 protein. The profile shows approximately 940,000 distinct CDR3 sequences, 45% to 50% of them singletons. Material for sequencing was blood. Receptor source: a man aged 25-45 years in good health.

The rearrangement uses TRBV6-2 or TRBV6-3 and TRBJ2-4; no clear D gene. The better agreement between TRBJ2-5 and the DNA end casts doubt on the J call. From germline, CDR1 is MNHEY and CDR2 SVGEGT. The CDR3 extends over 15 amino acids. CDR3 residues: CASRAPTDGQETQYF. The DNA of the CDR3 is TGTGCCAGCAGAGCGCCTACCGACGGCCAAGAGACCCAGTACTTC.

This clonotype was recorded only once. The chain has TRBV20-1 and TRBJ2-5; D remains unclear. V lost 3 bases, J lost 1 base, and 12 bases lay in between. Germline V lookup: CDR1 DFQATT, CDR2 SNEGSKA (reference sequence). The CDR3 consists of 14 residues. This CDR3 is CSARPPDGQETQYF. Here the CDR3 DNA reads TGCAGTGCTAGGCCCCCGGACGGCCAAGAGACCCAGTACTTC.

The chain recombines TRBV2 with TRBJ1-1; D is ambiguous. The length of the CDR3 is 14 residues. Trimming left V 4 bases short and J 1 base short, with 10 bases between. Germline V gives CDR1 SNHLY, CDR2 FYNNEI. The CDR3 DNA is TGTGCCAGCAGTGTTCCCCCATCGAACACTGAAGCTTTCTTT. Its translation is CASSVPPSNTEAFF.

The chain joins TRBV14 to TRBJ1-3; D gene ambiguous. The germline CDR1 and CDR2 sequences are SGHDN and FVKESK. V was trimmed by 1 base and J by 10 bases, leaving 14 bases between them. The CDR3 has 14 residues. CDR3 region: CASSQGLSGDTIYF. CDR3 sequence (DNA): TGTGCCAGCAGCCAAGGCCTTTCTGGGGATACCATATATTTT.

This chain joins TRBV7-2 and TRBJ2-3; TRBD1 agrees at 8 bases. The trim removed 5 bases at V and 8 bases at J, leaving 9 bases unmatched. The CDR3 length is 14 residues. The germline V gene has CDR1 SGHTA and CDR2 FQGNSA. DNA for the CDR3: TGTGCCAGCAGCCCAATCACAGGGGGTCTTACGCAGTATTTT. Translated: CASSPITGGLTQYF.

The sample holds a few counts of this clonotype. This chain connects TRBV10-3 to TRBJ1-2; tentatively, D is TRBD1 (5 bases). CDR3 size: 14 residues. Germline CDR1 is ENHRY and CDR2 is SYGVKD. The V end was cut by 0 bases, the J end by 4 bases, with 9 bases between. CDR3 in amino acids: CAISESGGTYGYTF. The CDR3 nucleotides read TGTGCCATCAGTGAGTCTGGGGGAACCTATGGCTACACCTTC.

This clonotype turned up a few times. V and J are TRBV27 and TRBJ2-1; D is possibly TRBD1 or TRBD2 (5 bases each). The germline gives CDR1 MNHEY, CDR2 SMNVEV (reference sequence). This CDR3 spans 14 amino acids. The V gene lost 2 bases and the J gene lost 6 bases, with 11 bases spanning the gap. The DNA for the CDR3 is TGTGCCAGCAGTTTAGGGGGTAGGGGCAATGAGCAGTTCTTC. Translating it yields CASSLGGRGNEQFF.

This clonotype was seen a handful of times. The rearrangement uses TRBV6-1 and TRBJ2-5; D not resolved. The J call is doubtful: the DNA matches TRBJ2-7 better. This CDR3 is 11 amino acids long. The V gene's germline CDR1 is MNHNS and CDR2 SASEGT. The CDR3 coding sequence is TGTGCCAGCAGTATCCGCTACGAGCAGTACTTC. Its translation: CASSIRYEQYF.

The chain links TRBV12-3 or TRBV12-4 to TRBJ1-5; D is ambiguous. V was cut by 2 bases and J by 9 bases, with 5 bases left in between. The CDR3 consists of 11 residues. The DNA of the CDR3 is TGTGCCAGCAGTTTAAACGGGCCCCAGCATTTT. Translated, it gives CASSLNGPQHF.

V gene TRBV4-1 combines with J gene TRBJ2-7; no reliable D call. The CDR3 is 13 residues long. Germline V gene lookup returns CDR1 MGHRA and CDR2 YSYEKL. Trimming took 0 bases from V and 2 from J, leaving 5 bases between them. The CDR3 spells CASSQEFTYEQYF. CDR3 DNA: TGCGCCAGCAGCCAAGAGTTTACCTACGAGCAGTACTTC.

This clonotype was observed once. This sequence joins TRBV30 and TRBJ1-1, with D unresolved. The V end was cut by 1 base, the J end by 0 bases, with 6 bases between. Germline CDR1 GTSNPN, CDR2 SVGIG (reference sequence). The CDR3 sequence is 13 residues long. Here the CDR3 DNA reads TGTGCCTGGAGTGCAAACATGAACACTGAAGCTTTCTTT. Translated, it gives CAWSANMNTEAFF.

The gene calls are TRBV27 and TRBJ2-7; weak D call: TRBD1 (6 bases). V was pared by 5 bases and J by 3 bases, with 14 bases between. Looked up from germline, CDR1 is MNHEY and CDR2 is SMNVEV (reference sequence). There are 14 residues in the CDR3. This chain's CDR3 is CASSDLQGGYEQYF. The CDR3 DNA sequence: TGTGCCAGCAGTGATCTACAGGGTGGCTACGAGCAGTACTTC.

This clonotype was seen only once. The CDR3 reads CATAKSVAGGAYGELFF. CDR3 bases: TGTGCCACCGCCAAGTCTGTGGCAGGGGGCGCGTACGGGGAGCTGTTTTTT. The rearrangement uses TRBV24-1 and TRBJ2-2; 8 bases agree with TRBD1. The CDR3 sequence is 17 residues long. The trim removed 9 bases at V and 7 bases at J, leaving 18 bases unmatched. Germline loops: CDR1 KGHDR, CDR2 SFDVKD.